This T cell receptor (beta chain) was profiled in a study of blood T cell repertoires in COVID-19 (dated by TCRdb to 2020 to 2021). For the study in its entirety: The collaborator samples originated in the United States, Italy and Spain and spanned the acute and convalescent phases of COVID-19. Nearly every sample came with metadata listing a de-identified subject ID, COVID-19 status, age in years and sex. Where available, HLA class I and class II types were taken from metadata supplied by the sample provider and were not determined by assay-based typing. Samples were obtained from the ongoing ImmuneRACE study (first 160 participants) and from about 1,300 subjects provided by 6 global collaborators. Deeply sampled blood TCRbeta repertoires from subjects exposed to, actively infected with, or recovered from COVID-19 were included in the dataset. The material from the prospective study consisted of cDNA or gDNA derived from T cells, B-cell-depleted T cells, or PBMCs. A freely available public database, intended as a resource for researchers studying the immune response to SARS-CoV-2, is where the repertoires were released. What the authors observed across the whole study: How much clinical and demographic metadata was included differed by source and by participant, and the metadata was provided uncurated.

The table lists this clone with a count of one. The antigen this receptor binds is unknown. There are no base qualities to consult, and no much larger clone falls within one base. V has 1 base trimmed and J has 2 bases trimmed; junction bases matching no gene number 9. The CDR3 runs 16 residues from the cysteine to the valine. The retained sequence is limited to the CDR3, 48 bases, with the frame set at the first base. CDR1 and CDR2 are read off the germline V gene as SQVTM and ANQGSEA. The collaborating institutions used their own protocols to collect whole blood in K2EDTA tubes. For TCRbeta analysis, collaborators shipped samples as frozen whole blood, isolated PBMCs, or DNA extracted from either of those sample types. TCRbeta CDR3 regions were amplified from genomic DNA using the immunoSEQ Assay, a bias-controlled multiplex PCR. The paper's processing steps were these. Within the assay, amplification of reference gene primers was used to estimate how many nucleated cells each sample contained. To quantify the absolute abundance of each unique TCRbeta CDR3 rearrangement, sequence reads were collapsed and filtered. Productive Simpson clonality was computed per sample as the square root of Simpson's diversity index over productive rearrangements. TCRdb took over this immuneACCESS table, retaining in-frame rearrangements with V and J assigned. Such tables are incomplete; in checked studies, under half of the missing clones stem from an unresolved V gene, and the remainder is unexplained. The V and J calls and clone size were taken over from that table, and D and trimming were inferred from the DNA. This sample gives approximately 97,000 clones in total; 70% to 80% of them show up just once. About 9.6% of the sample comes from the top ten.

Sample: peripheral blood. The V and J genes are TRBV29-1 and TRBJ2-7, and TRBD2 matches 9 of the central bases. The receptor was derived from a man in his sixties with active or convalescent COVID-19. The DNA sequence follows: TGCAGCGTTGAAGGTGATCTAGCGGGGATGGCCTACGAGCAGTACGTC. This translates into CSVEGDLAGMAYEQYV.